The T cell receptor (beta chain) under discussion was sequenced for a study of cytomegalovirus exposure and HLA in healthy donors. Overall study: Per a later analysis, the roughly 680 first-cohort and over 90 validation repertoires shared one platform.

The germline V and J ends were trimmed by 2 bases and 0 bases, with 4 bases remaining between them. The CDR3 length is 13 residues. Germline-derived CDR1 and CDR2 are MNHNS and SASEGT. The assay was immunoSEQ multiplex PCR, and TCRdb's table has in-frame clones only and misses some. In the table there are 130,000 to 150,000 clones, about 87% of which are singletons. This clonotype was sampled from a woman under 40 in good health and CMV-seropositive. Sequencing input: PBMCs. The chain uses TRBV6-1 and TRBJ1-2; no clear D gene. This chain's CDR3 is CASSEPTNYGYTF. CDR3 in DNA: TGTGCCAGCAGTGAACCTACTAACTATGGCTACACCTTC.